Listed below are T cell receptor beta chains from one sample, sequenced in a study of response to subunit inactivated influenza vaccine. One entry per CDR3 protein, called by TCRdb with MiXCR from the RT-PCR reads. The data show 150,000 or so distinct CDR3 sequences, about 10% seen once. This material consisted of CD8+ T cells sorted from PBMCs, taken about 24 months after vaccination. Receptors were obtained from a man between 50 and 75 years old who received an inactivated influenza vaccine. Each CDR3 is given with its conserved first and last residue. The D gene is left open where the match is weak. Size is omitted from some rows. Given values are once, few, many or a class for expanded clones.

>once|TRBV7-9|TRBJ1-2|.
CASSLEIRPSDYGYTF
TGTGCCAGCAGCTTAGAAATCAGGCCGAGCGACTATGGCTACACCTTC
>many|TRBV5-5|TRBJ2-3|TRBD2
CASFPLAGYTDTQYF
TGTGCCAGCTTCCCACTAGCGGGGTACACAGATACGCAGTATTTT
>few|TRBV24-1|TRBJ2-1|TRBD2
CATSGLMRLAGGGRNEQFF
TGTGCCACCAGTGGGCTAATGAGACTAGCGGGAGGGGGGCGTAATGAGCAGTTCTTC
>.|TRBV9|TRBJ2-1|.
CASSGPGTPGNEQFF
TGTGCCAGCAGCGGCCCCGGGACGCCTGGCAATGAGCAGTTCTTC
>few|TRBV15|TRBJ2-7|TRBD1
CATSRDYVGTVYEQYF
TGTGCCACCAGCAGAGATTATGTCGGGACAGTCTACGAGCAGTACTTC
>.|TRBV12-3/TRBV12-4|TRBJ1-4|.
CASSLGPLNEKLFF
TGTGCCAGCAGCCTCGGGCCCCTTAATGAAAAACTGTTTTTT
>few|TRBV13|TRBJ1-2|.
CASSARVAYRANYGYTF
TGTGCCAGCAGTGCCAGGGTAGCTTATCGTGCTAACTATGGCTACACCTTC
>.|TRBV11-2|TRBJ2-2|TRBD2
CASSLDEGGRNTGELFF
TGTGCCAGCAGCTTAGACGAGGGCGGGAGGAACACCGGGGAGCTGTTTTTT
>many|TRBV20-1|TRBJ2-7|TRBD2
CSAAGTSFYEQYF
TGCAGTGCTGCCGGGACTAGTTTTTACGAGCAGTACTTC
>few|TRBV20-1|TRBJ2-1|TRBD2
CSARGGPSGIYNEQFF
TGCAGTGCTAGAGGGGGCCCTAGCGGGATTTACAATGAGCAGTTCTTC
>.|TRBV20-1|TRBJ1-3|.
CSAREEPDSSGNTIYF
TGCAGTGCTAGAGAGGAGCCGGATAGCTCTGGAAACACCATATATTTT
>.|TRBV12-3/TRBV12-4|TRBJ2-1|TRBD2
CASSLSDLAGESPEQFF
TGTGCCAGCAGTTTATCCGACCTAGCGGGAGAGTCTCCTGAGCAGTTCTTC
>few|TRBV12-3/TRBV12-4|TRBJ2-3|.
CAIGWGADTQYF
TGTGCCATCGGGTGGGGGGCGGATACGCAGTATTTT
>few|TRBV29-1|TRBJ2-2|.
CSVGGTGNTGELFF
TGCAGCGTTGGGGGGACGGGGAACACCGGGGAGCTGTTTTTT
>.|TRBV28|TRBJ2-3|.
CASSSPRPLERDTQYF
TGTGCCAGCAGTTCACCCCGGCCACTCGAACGAGATACGCAGTATTTT
>many|TRBV19|TRBJ1-5|.
CASMAVFGTNQPQHF
TGTGCCAGTATGGCGGTATTCGGAACTAATCAGCCCCAGCATTTT
>many|TRBV6-1|TRBJ2-1|.
CASSPGSSYNEQFF
TGTGCCAGCAGTCCGGGATCATCCTACAATGAGCAGTTCTTC
>few|TRBV7-9|TRBJ1-1|.
CASSFGTTEAFF
TGTGCCAGCAGTTTCGGTACAACTGAAGCTTTCTTT
>many|TRBV7-9|TRBJ2-7|.
CASSLSGSEQYF
TGTGCCAGCAGCTTATCTGGTTCCGAGCAGTACTTC
>few|TRBV7-9|TRBJ2-1|.
CASSPTWGLINEQFF
TGTGCCAGCAGCCCGACCTGGGGTCTTATCAATGAGCAGTTCTTC
>few|TRBV28|TRBJ1-1|.
CASRTISTEAFF
TGTGCCAGCAGGACAATTTCCACTGAAGCTTTCTTT
>many|TRBV21-1|TRBJ2-1|.
CASSRGEQFF
TGTGCCAGCAGCCGTGGGGAGCAGTTCTTC
>.|TRBV7-9|TRBJ2-4|.
CASSLGSWGLAKNIQYF
TGTGCCAGCAGCTTAGGTTCCTGGGGCCTAGCCAAAAACATTCAGTACTTC
>many|TRBV4-3|TRBJ1-6|TRBD1
CASSHPRGQSSYNSPLHF
TGCGCCAGCAGCCATCCTCGGGGACAGAGCTCCTATAATTCACCCCTCCACTTT
>few|TRBV30|TRBJ2-1|TRBD2
CAWSVGLAGGEQFF
TGTGCCTGGAGTGTAGGGCTAGCGGGAGGTGAGCAGTTCTTC
>.|TRBV4-3|TRBJ2-5|.
CASSQDIGEETQYF
TGCGCCAGCAGCCAAGATATAGGGGAAGAGACCCAGTACTTC
>.|TRBV4-2|TRBJ1-2|.
CASSQEDSGPHYGYTF
TGTGCCAGCAGCCAAGAAGATTCAGGCCCTCATTATGGCTACACCTTC
>few|TRBV7-9|TRBJ2-3|TRBD1
CASSLEQGPDTQYF
TGTGCCAGCAGCTTAGAACAGGGGCCAGATACGCAGTATTTT
>few|TRBV27|TRBJ2-1|TRBD2
CASSFTSGNEQFF
TGTGCCAGCAGTTTTACTAGCGGGAATGAGCAGTTCTTC